This T cell receptor (beta chain) was sequenced for a study of low-dose radiotherapy and immunotherapy resistance in tumors. At the level of the study: Treatment of Cohort 1 consisted of 0.5 Gy per fraction every 2 weeks, adding up to 6.5 Gy.

Between the trimmed V and J ends, which lost 3 bases and 5 bases, there was a span of 15 bases. Germline CDR1 is SGHDT and CDR2 is YYEEEE. CDR3 length: 15 amino acids. Time point denoted: before trial treatment. Covering alpha and beta chains, TRAV- and TRBV-specific primers were used for the first-strand cDNA. TCRs underwent 15 to 25 PCR cycles of amplification with a constant-region primer and V-primer adapter. One entry per CDR3 protein results from TCRdb running MiXCR on the reads. The table shows 59,000 or so distinct CDR3 sequences, with about a quarter occurring only once. This clonotype was seen at least ten times.

The rearrangement links TRBV5-6 to TRBJ2-1, with D perhaps TRBD2 (6 bases). The sequence came from a male donor with rectosigmoid adenocarcinoma. The sequencing used PBMCs, collected before treatment. The CDR3 here is CASSSTAGPHNEQFF. In nucleotides, the CDR3 is TGTGCCAGCAGCTCGACGGCGGGGCCGCACAATGAGCAGTTCTTC. The full variable domain, rest sourced from reference TRBV5-6 and TRBJ2-1, is DAGVTQSPTHLIKTRGQQVTLRCSPKSGHDTVSWYQQALGQGPQFIFQYYEEEERQRGNFPDRFSGHQFPNYSSELNVNALLLGDSALYLCASSSTAGPHNEQFFGPGTRLTVL.